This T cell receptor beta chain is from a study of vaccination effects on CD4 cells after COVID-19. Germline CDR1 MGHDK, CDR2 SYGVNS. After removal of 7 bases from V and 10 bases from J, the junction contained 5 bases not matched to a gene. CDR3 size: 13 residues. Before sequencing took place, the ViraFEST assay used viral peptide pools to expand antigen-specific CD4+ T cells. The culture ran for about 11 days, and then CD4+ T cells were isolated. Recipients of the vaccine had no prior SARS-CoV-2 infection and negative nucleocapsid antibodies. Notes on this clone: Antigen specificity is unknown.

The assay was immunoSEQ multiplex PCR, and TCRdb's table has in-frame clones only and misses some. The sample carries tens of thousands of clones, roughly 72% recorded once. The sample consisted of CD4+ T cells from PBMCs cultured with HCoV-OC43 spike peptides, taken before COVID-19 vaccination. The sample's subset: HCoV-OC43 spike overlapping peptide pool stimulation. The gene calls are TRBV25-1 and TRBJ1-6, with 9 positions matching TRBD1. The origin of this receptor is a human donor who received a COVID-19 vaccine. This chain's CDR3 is CASTAGQGSPLHF. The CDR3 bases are TGTGCCAGCACGGCGGGACAGGGATCACCCCTCCACTTT.